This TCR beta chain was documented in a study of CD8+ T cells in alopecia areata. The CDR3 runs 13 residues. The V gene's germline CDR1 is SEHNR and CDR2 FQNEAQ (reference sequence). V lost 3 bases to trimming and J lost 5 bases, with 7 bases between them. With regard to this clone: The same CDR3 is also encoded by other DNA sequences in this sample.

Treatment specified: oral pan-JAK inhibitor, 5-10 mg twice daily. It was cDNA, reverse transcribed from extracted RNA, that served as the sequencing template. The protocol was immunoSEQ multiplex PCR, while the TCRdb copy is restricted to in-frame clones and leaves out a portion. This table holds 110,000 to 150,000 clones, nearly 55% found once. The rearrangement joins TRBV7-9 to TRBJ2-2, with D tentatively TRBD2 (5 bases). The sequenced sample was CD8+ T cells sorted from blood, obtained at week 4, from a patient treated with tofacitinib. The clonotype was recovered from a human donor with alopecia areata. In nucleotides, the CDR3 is TGTGCCAGCAGCTTCACTAGTACCGGGGAGCTGTTTTTT. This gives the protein CASSFTSTGELFF. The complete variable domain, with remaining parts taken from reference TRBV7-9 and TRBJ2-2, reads DTGVSQNPRHKITKRGQNVTFRCDPISEHNRLYWYRQTLGQGPEFLTYFQNEAQLEKSRLLSDRFSAERPKGSFSTLEIQRTEQGDSAMYLCASSFTSTGELFFGEGSRLTVL.